This T cell receptor beta chain derives from a study of blood T cell repertoires in COVID-19. With 5 bases clipped from V and 2 bases from J, the junction kept 5 bases outside the gene matches. Germline V gene lookup returns CDR1 MNHEY and CDR2 SVGAGI. CDR3 length: 14 amino acids. Data came from immunoSEQ multiplex PCR; TCRdb stores just in-frame clones and leaves some out. Of 200,000 to 250,000 clones detected, 83% appear once; the ten largest clones hold more than 5.5%. The receptor comes from a human donor in a cohort sampled during active COVID-19. The specimen sequenced was peripheral blood. The chain couples TRBV6-5 to TRBJ2-7; 8 bases agree with TRBD2. The CDR3 loop is CASSTTSEAYEQYF. As DNA, the CDR3 is TGTGCCAGCAGTACGACTAGCGAGGCCTACGAGCAGTACTTC.